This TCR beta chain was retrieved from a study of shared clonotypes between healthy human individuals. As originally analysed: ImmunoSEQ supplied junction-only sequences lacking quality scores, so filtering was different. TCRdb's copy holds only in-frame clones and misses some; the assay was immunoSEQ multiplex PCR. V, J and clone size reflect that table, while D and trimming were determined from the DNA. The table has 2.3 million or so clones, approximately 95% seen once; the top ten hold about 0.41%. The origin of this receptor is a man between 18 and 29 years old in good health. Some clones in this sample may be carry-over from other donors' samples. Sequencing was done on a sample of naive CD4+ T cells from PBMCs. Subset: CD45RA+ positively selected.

The CDR3 bases are TGCGCCAGCAGCCCGGGGACTAGCGGGAGGCCCCACCAAGAGACCCAGTACTTC. This codes for CASSPGTSGRPHQETQYF. The chain recombines TRBV5-1 with TRBJ2-5, with 15 nucleotides matching TRBD2. Trimming at V came to 4 bases and at J to 0 bases, leaving 7 bases not matched to a gene. Germline loops: CDR1 SGHRS, CDR2 YFSETQ. The CDR3 is made up of 18 amino acids.